Below are 27 T cell receptor beta chains sequenced from a single sample in a study of cytomegalovirus exposure and HLA in healthy donors. The PCR used 60 Vbeta and 13 Jbeta primers. Measured with immunoSEQ multiplex PCR; TCRdb has only the in-frame clones, and not every one. This sample yields under 200,000 clones, of which approximately 74% are seen a single time; approximately 2.5% belongs to the top ten. The source material was PBMCs. These receptors were taken from a woman aged 25 to 39 in good health and CMV-seronegative.

For this clone: This specimen includes other DNA sequences encoding the same CDR3. The rearrangement links TRBV19 to TRBJ1-1; D call uncertain. Germline V gene lookup returns CDR1 LNHDA and CDR2 SQIVND (reference sequence). Deletions cut 5 bases from V and 0 bases from J, with 7 bases between. There are 13 residues in the CDR3. The DNA for the CDR3 is TGTGCCAGTAGTGTTACAGTGAACACTGAAGCTTTCTTT. This translates into CASSVTVNTEAFF.

The J gene is TRBJ1-2, the V gene TRBV28; no firm D call. The germline V and J ends were trimmed by 6 bases and 5 bases, with 16 bases remaining between them. The CDR3 sequence is 14 residues long. Looked up from germline, CDR1 is MDHEN and CDR2 is SYDVKM. CDR3 residues: CASRSTGRFYGYTF. The DNA for the CDR3 is TGTGCCAGCAGGTCAACGGGGAGGTTTTATGGCTACACCTTC.

The chain employs TRBV18 and TRBJ2-1; TRBD2 matches at 7 bases. Germline CDR1 and CDR2: KGHSH and LQKENI. The CDR3 has 18 amino acids. J gave up 6 bases and V 0 bases, and 14 bases lay outside the gene matches. The CDR3 protein is CASSPPRGDAGTINEQFF. Here the CDR3 DNA reads TGTGCCAGCTCACCACCTAGGGGAGATGCCGGGACTATCAATGAGCAGTTCTTC.

The rearrangement links TRBV6-1 to TRBJ2-1, with unresolved D. CDR3 length equals 13 residues. Trimming pared 2 bases from V and 0 bases from J, leaving 2 bases between. The germline V gene encodes CDR1 MNHNS and CDR2 SASEGT. CDR3 DNA sequence: TGTGCCAGCAGTGAACTCTCCTACAATGAGCAGTTCTTC. This gives the protein CASSELSYNEQFF.

This clone was seen more than once but under ten times. This chain connects TRBV28 to TRBJ1-5, with TRBD1 matching 9 bases. Germline assignment: CDR1 MDHEN and CDR2 SYDVKM. Trimming at V came to 5 bases and at J to 6 bases, leaving 8 bases not matched to a gene. The CDR3 loop spans 15 amino acids. CDR3 sequence: CASSPGQGDVQPQHF. The DNA for the CDR3 is TGTGCCAGCAGTCCGGGACAGGGAGATGTTCAGCCCCAGCATTTT.

The chain carries TRBV7-3 and TRBJ2-3, with 7 nucleotides matching TRBD1. The CDR3 is 15 amino acids. The J segment lost 2 bases and the V segment lost 2 bases, leaving 4 bases of the junction unmatched. CDR1 and CDR2 (germline): SGHTA, FQGTGA. DNA for the CDR3: TGTGCCAGCAGCTTAGAGACAGGGTTCACAGATACGCAGTATTTT. Translated: CASSLETGFTDTQYF.

The rearrangement joins TRBV5-1 to TRBJ1-2; D ambiguous. V lost 8 bases, J lost 6 bases, and 14 bases lay in between. CDR1 and CDR2 from the germline V gene are SGHRS and YFSETQ. The CDR3 totals 12 residues. CDR3 sequence reads: CASRPGVDGYTF. CDR3 sequence (DNA): TGCGCCAGTAGGCCCGGGGTGGATGGCTACACCTTC. Complete variable domain (other parts from reference TRBV5-1 and TRBJ1-2): KAGVTQTPRYLIKTRGQQVTLSCSPISGHRSVSWYQQTPGQGLQFLFEYFSETQRNKGNFPGRFSGRQFSNSRSEMNVSTLELGDSALYLCASRPGVDGYTFGSGTRLTVV.

This clone was seen more than once but under ten times. CDR3 sequence (DNA): TGTGCCAGCAGCTCCCTCGGTAGCTCCTACAATGAGCAGTTCTTC. This translates into CASSSLGSSYNEQFF. This rearrangement joins TRBV7-2 to TRBJ2-1; D is unresolved. The ends were cut back, 4 bases at V and 0 bases at J, with 10 bases in the middle. The germline V gene has CDR1 SGHTA and CDR2 FQGNSA. This CDR3 spans 15 amino acids.

The rearrangement links TRBV5-6 to TRBJ2-1, with 11 positions matching TRBD2. This CDR3 contains 16 residues. Losses at the gene ends were 4 bases for V and 7 bases for J; bases not matched to a gene: 10. The germline V gene encodes CDR1 SGHDT and CDR2 YYEEEE. In nucleotides, the CDR3 is TGTGCCAGCAGCCCTTTAGCGGGGGGGCAGCGGAATGAGCAGTTCTTC. It codes for CASSPLAGGQRNEQFF.

The J gene is TRBJ1-5, the V gene TRBV28; D not resolved. The CDR3 has 15 amino acids. V lost 5 bases and J lost 0, with 11 bases in between. Germline values: CDR1 MDHEN, CDR2 SYDVKM. The CDR3 protein is CASSGHQNSNQPQHF. Here the CDR3 DNA reads TGTGCCAGCAGTGGCCACCAAAATAGCAATCAGCCCCAGCATTTT.

V usage is TRBV5-1 and J usage is TRBJ1-1, with TRBD1 matching over 9 bases. Germline V gene lookup returns CDR1 SGHRS and CDR2 YFSETQ. The junction had 9 bases not matched to a gene; V was cut back by 4 bases and J by 2 bases. This CDR3 spans 16 amino acids. The CDR3 sequence: CASSRRWTGDNTEAFF. The CDR3 DNA is TGCGCCAGCAGCCGGCGATGGACAGGGGATAACACTGAAGCTTTCTTT.

This chain uses TRBV28 with TRBJ2-2; D unclear. CDR1 is MDHEN and CDR2 is SYDVKM in the germline V gene. V was trimmed by 7 bases and J by 3 bases, leaving 9 bases between them. This CDR3 is 13 amino acids long. CDR3 DNA: TGTGCCAGCAACTCCGTCCACACCGGGGAGCTGTTTTTT. This translates into CASNSVHTGELFF.

The genes are TRBV25-1 and TRBJ2-5; maybe TRBD2 (5 bases). Gene TRBJ2-7 matches the end of the DNA better, so the J call may be wrong. CDR3 length: 14 residues. Germline CDR1 and CDR2: MGHDK and SYGVNS. CDR3 coding DNA: TGTGCCAGCAGTCCCCGGAGCGGCTCCTACGAGCAGTACTTC. It translates to CASSPRSGSYEQYF.

The rearrangement joins TRBV9 to TRBJ1-1; 7 bases fit TRBD1. This CDR3 comprises 14 residues. Germline V gene lookup returns CDR1 SGDLS and CDR2 YYNGEE. With 1 base clipped from V and 1 base from J, the junction kept 1 base outside the gene matches. The chain's CDR3 is CASSVTGENTEAFF. The CDR3 DNA is TGTGCCAGCAGCGTAACAGGGGAGAACACTGAAGCTTTCTTT.

This clone appeared a few times. This rearrangement joins TRBV28 to TRBJ1-2, with D unclear. The germline CDR1 and CDR2 sequences are MDHEN and SYDVKM. The CDR3 is made up of 13 amino acids. V was clipped by 3 bases and J by 1 base, with 6 bases between them. CDR3 DNA: TGTGCCAGCAGTTTGGGCAGTAACTATGGCTACACCTTC. It translates to CASSLGSNYGYTF.

The gene calls are TRBV29-1 and TRBJ2-3; 9 bases agree with TRBD2. CDR3 length: 15 amino acids. V shed 6 bases and J 2 bases; nucleotides not matched to a gene: 9. Germline lookup yields CDR1 SQVTM and CDR2 ANQGSEA. Written as DNA, the CDR3 is TGCAGCGTGGGAGCGGGGGGCCAACCCACAGATACGCAGTATTTT. Translated: CSVGAGGQPTDTQYF.

The chain links TRBV5-1 to TRBJ2-2; no definite D call. The length of the CDR3 is 14 residues. V was pared by 4 bases and J by 1 base, with 8 bases between. Germline CDR1 SGHRS, CDR2 YFSETQ. The DNA for the CDR3 is TGCGCCAGCAGCGCGTCAGGGAACACCGGGGAGCTGTTTTTT. This gives the protein CASSASGNTGELFF.

Comment on this clone: At one of its ends the junction is not consistent with the germline gene, which may arise from a read error. V and J are TRBV2 and TRBJ1-5; TRBD1 agrees at 8 bases. The CDR3 extends over 14 amino acids. Looked up from germline, CDR1 is SNHLY and CDR2 is FYNNEI. DNA of the CDR3: TGTGCCGGCAGATATACAGGGGGGAATCAGCCCCAGCATTTT. Translation gives CAGRYTGGNQPQHF.

The chain has TRBV6-5 and TRBJ1-3; D is ambiguous. Germline assignment: CDR1 MNHEY and CDR2 SVGAGI. The CDR3 loop spans 15 amino acids. The V gene lost 0 bases and the J gene lost 4 bases, with 10 bases spanning the gap. The CDR3 coding sequence is TGTGCCAGCAGTTACTCGGCGGGGTTCGGAAACACCATATATTTT. It is translated as CASSYSAGFGNTIYF.

J is TRBJ2-3 and V is TRBV30, with D hard to call. CDR1 and CDR2 from the germline V gene are GTSNPN and SVGIG (reference sequence). This CDR3 is built from 13 residues. V dropped 5 bases and J dropped 4 bases, with 13 bases sitting between them. CDR3 bases: TGTGCCTGGGTGGGCTTCATCGCAGATACGCAGTATTTT. Residues: CAWVGFIADTQYF.

V usage is TRBV28 and J usage is TRBJ2-2, with TRBD2 matching over 7 bases. The CDR3 consists of 14 residues. CDR1 is MDHEN and CDR2 is SYDVKM in the germline V gene. Trimming cost V 3 bases and J 6 bases; bases outside gene matches: 4. The CDR3 loop reads CASSLFGGAGELFF. CDR3 sequence (DNA): TGTGCCAGCAGTTTGTTTGGGGGGGCCGGGGAGCTGTTTTTT.

This clone was recorded a few times. This chain connects TRBV6-6 to TRBJ1-1; 8 bases line up with TRBD1. Germline V gives CDR1 MNHNY, CDR2 SVGAGI (reference sequence). The CDR3 contains 14 residues. V lost 4 bases to trimming and J lost 1 base; unmatched junction nucleotides: 2. CDR3 region: CASSLDRANTEAFF. The CDR3 DNA reads TGTGCCAGCAGTTTGGACAGGGCGAACACTGAAGCTTTCTTT.

V usage is TRBV5-1 and J usage is TRBJ2-5; D is undetermined. The CDR3 consists of 14 residues. V lost 0 bases and J lost 1, with 7 bases in between. CDR1 is SGHRS, CDR2 YFSETQ, per germline. The CDR3 nucleotides are TGCGCCAGCAGCTTGGGTTTCGGCCAAGAGACCCAGTACTTC. Translation: CASSLGFGQETQYF.

This clone appeared a few times. The chain links TRBV10-3 to TRBJ1-1; D perhaps matches TRBD1 (5 bases). CDR3 length: 12 amino acids. Germline lookup yields CDR1 ENHRY and CDR2 SYGVKD. The V gene lost 9 bases and the J gene lost 1 base, with 9 bases spanning the gap. This chain's CDR3 is CAISRENTEAFF. The CDR3 DNA follows: TGTGCCATTTCCAGGGAGAACACTGAAGCTTTCTTT.

The V gene is TRBV27, the J gene TRBJ1-1; 8 positions agree with TRBD1. The V segment lost 2 bases and the J segment 5 bases; nucleotides outside the gene matches: 7. The CDR3 runs to 15 residues. The germline V gene has CDR1 MNHEY and CDR2 SMNVEV (reference sequence). As DNA, the CDR3 is TGTGCCAGCAGTTTAGACAGGGGATTAAGGACTGAAGCTTTCTTT. It encodes CASSLDRGLRTEAFF.

This clone was observed a handful of times. The chain employs TRBV7-2 and TRBJ1-5; D perhaps matches TRBD1 (5 bases). Germline CDR1 is SGHTA and CDR2 is FQGNSA. With 4 bases removed from V and 5 bases from J, the gap between germline ends came to 15 bases. The CDR3 runs 15 residues. In nucleotides, the CDR3 is TGTGCCAGCAGCTCAGACAGTTCCCTCCATCAGCCCCAGCATTTT. Translating gives CASSSDSSLHQPQHF.

About this clone: The sample holds other DNA sequences that translate to the same CDR3. V gene TRBV15 combines with J gene TRBJ1-1; TRBD1 agrees at 9 bases. V shed 7 bases and J 0 bases; nucleotides not matched to a gene: 6. CDR3 length: 15 amino acids. Germline CDR1 and CDR2: LNHNV and YYDKDF (reference sequence). The CDR3 sequence is CATNKGDRVNTEAFF. CDR3 nucleotide sequence: TGTGCCACCAACAAAGGGGACAGGGTGAACACTGAAGCTTTCTTT.